The clone carrying this T cell receptor beta chain was found a few times. What it recognizes is unknown. This entry belongs to a study of T-cell memory formation after mild COVID-19. General observations from the study: Contracting clones localized mainly to CM and EM when CD4+ and mainly to EMRA when CD8+.

One entry per CDR3 protein results from TCRdb running MiXCR on the 5' RACE reads. The table shows about 350,000 distinct CDR3 sequences, with 25% to 30% occurring only once. In germline, CDR1 is SGHDN, CDR2 FVKESK. CDR3 length: 14 residues. Trimming left V 0 bases short and J 5 bases short, with 10 bases between. This TCR was recovered from an adult woman who had mild COVID-19 (a few samples of this study predate the infection). Cell type and time point are not known. Input material: PBMCs or a T cell subset sorted from them (not recorded which). The gene calls are TRBV14 and TRBJ1-2; D is unclear. The CDR3 protein is CASSQEVQSYGYTF. In DNA form, the CDR3 reads TGTGCCAGCAGCCAAGAAGTGCAGTCATATGGCTACACCTTC.